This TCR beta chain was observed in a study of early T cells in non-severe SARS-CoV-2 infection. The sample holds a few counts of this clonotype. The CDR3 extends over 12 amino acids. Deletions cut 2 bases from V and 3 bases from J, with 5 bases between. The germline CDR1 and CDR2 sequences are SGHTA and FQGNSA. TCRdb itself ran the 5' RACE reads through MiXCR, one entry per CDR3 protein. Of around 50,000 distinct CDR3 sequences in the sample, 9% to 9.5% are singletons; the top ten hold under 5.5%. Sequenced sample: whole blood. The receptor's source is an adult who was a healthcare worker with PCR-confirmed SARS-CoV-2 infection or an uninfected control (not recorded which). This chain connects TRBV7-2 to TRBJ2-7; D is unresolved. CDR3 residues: CASSLIGYEQYF. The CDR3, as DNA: TGTGCCAGCAGCTTAATTGGCTACGAGCAGTACTTC.